This T cell receptor (delta chain) emerged from a study of Vδ1+ human thymocytes. The template was reverse-transcribed extracted RNA. CDR3 amplicons came from multiplex PCR with pooled V-gene forward and constant-region reverse primers. TCRdb redid clone calling on the multiplex PCR reads using CATT. In the table there are 22,000 or so delta-chain clones, 7% to 8.5% of which are singletons. In regard to this clone: Its matching antigen is unknown.

The CDR3 runs 19 residues. With V trimmed by 1 base and J by 0 bases, 13 bases remained unmatched. The germline V gene encodes CDR1 TSWWSYY and CDR2 QGS. Points from the study as a whole: Thymic TRG and TRD repertoires appeared highly polyclonal, with Gaussian CDR3 length distributions.

Purity of the sorted Vdelta1+ thymocytes ranged from roughly 98% to 99.6%. The sequencing sample was made of Vdelta1+ gamma-delta thymocytes from the thymus. Sample subset: FACS-sorted CD3+ TCRalphabeta- TCRVdelta1+ TCRVdelta2- thymocytes. V is TRDV1 and J is TRDJ1; the match to TRDD3 covers 8 bases. This TCR was recovered from a child younger than two who had congenital heart surgery. In DNA, the CDR3 is TGTGCTCTTGGGGAACGACCCTTACTGGGGGGTCCCCACACCGATAAACTCATCTTT. As protein: CALGERPLLGGPHTDKLIF.